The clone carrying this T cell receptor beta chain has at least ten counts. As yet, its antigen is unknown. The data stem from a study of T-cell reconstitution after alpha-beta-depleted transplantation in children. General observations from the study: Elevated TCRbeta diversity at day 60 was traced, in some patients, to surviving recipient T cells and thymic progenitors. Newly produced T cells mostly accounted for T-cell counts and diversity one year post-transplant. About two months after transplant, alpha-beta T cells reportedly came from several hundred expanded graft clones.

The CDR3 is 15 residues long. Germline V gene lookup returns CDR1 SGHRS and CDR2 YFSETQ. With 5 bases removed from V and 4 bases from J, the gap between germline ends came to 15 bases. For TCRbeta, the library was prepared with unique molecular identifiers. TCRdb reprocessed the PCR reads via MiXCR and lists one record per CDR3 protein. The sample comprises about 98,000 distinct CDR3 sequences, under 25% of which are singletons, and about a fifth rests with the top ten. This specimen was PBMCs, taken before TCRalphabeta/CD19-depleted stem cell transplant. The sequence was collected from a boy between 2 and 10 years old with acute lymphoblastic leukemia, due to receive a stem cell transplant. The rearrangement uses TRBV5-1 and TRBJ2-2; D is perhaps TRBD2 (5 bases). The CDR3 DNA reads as TGCGCCAGCAGTTACGACGGGATGGGCACCGGGGAGCTGTTTTTT. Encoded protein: CASSYDGMGTGELFF. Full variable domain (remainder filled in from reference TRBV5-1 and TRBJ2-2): KAGVTQTPRYLIKTRGQQVTLSCSPISGHRSVSWYQQTPGQGLQFLFEYFSETQRNKGNFPGRFSGRQFSNSRSEMNVSTLELGDSALYLCASSYDGMGTGELFFGEGSRLTVL.